The 12 T cell receptor beta chains below all came from one sample that was sequenced in a study of T cells in Graves' hyperthyroidism and ophthalmopathy. What was amplified from RNA transcripts were TCR beta CDR3 regions. The HTBI primer set served for first-round RT-PCR of the TCR CDR3. Each CDR3 protein gets one entry after TCRdb re-called the multiplex PCR reads with MiXCR. This sample has about 500,000 distinct CDR3 sequences, with 15% to 20% found just once. The material sequenced was blood. All receptors derive from a woman younger than 35 with Graves' ophthalmopathy.

In its sample, this clonotype was seen once. With a much larger clone just one base away, this may be a read error. The J gene is TRBJ1-1, the V gene TRBV18; TRBD1 might be the D (5 bases). V was clipped by 6 bases and J by 3 bases, with 17 bases between them. CDR1 and CDR2 from the germline V gene are KGHSH and LQKENI. The CDR3 consists of 15 residues. The CDR3 protein is CASSPRGSRDTEAFF. CDR3 bases: TGTGCCAGCTCCCCAAGGGGAAGCAGGGACACTGAAGCTTTCTTT. Full variable domain (outside the CDR3, taken from reference TRBV18 and TRBJ1-1): NAGVMQNPRHLVRRRGQEARLRCSPMKGHSHVYWYRQLPEEGLKFMVYLQKENIIDESGMPKERFSAEFPKEGPSILRIQQVVRGDSAAYFCASSPRGSRDTEAFFGQGTRLTVV.

As to this clonotype: This CDR3 fails to terminate in the conserved phenylalanine or tryptophan, so it likely reflects a read error. The chain links TRBV6-1 to TRBJ1-6, with TRBD1 matching 8 bases. The trim removed 7 bases at V and 7 bases at J, leaving 6 bases unmatched. CDR3 length equals 14 residues. Germline V gene sequence: CDR1 MNHNS, CDR2 SASEGT. Here the CDR3 reads CASTKQGGNSPLHL. CDR3 nucleotides: TGTGCCAGCACCAAACAGGGGGGAAATTCACCCCTCCACCTT.

This clonotype was detected many times. The V call is TRBV2, the J call TRBJ1-5, with no clear D. The V end was cut by 6 bases, the J end by 10 bases, with 16 bases between. In germline, CDR1 is SNHLY, CDR2 FYNNEI. CDR3 length: 13 residues. The CDR3 DNA reads TGTGCCAGCAGGAAGACGGTACTTCCACCCCAGCATTTT. Translation gives CASRKTVLPPQHF.

This clonotype was counted many times. The J gene is TRBJ1-1, the V gene TRBV20-1; 7 bases are shared with TRBD1. V dropped 0 bases and J dropped 0; count of bases not matched to a gene: 1. The CDR3 length is 14 residues. The germline gives CDR1 DFQATT, CDR2 SNEGSKA (reference sequence). The CDR3 here is CSARDRGLNTEAFF. As DNA, the CDR3 is TGCAGTGCTAGAGACAGGGGGTTGAACACTGAAGCTTTCTTT.

This clonotype turned up a few times. The chain combines TRBV28 with TRBJ2-3; TRBD1 matches at 8 bases. With V trimmed by 2 bases and J by 6 bases, 7 bases remained unmatched. The length of the CDR3 is 15 residues. CDR1 MDHEN and CDR2 SYDVKM come from the germline V gene. The CDR3 loop is CASSLTGTGMDTQYF. The CDR3 nucleotides read TGTGCCAGCAGTTTAACCGGGACAGGCATGGATACGCAGTATTTT.

This clonotype has at least ten counts. The chain uses TRBV4-1 and TRBJ1-2, with D possibly matching TRBD1 (5 bases). Trimming stripped 3 bases from V and 8 bases from J, with 7 bases between. The CDR3 is 11 amino acids. In germline, CDR1 is MGHRA, CDR2 YSYEKL. The CDR3 DNA sequence: TGCGCCAGCAGCCAGGGACTGGGCTACACCTTC. This sequence encodes CASSQGLGYTF.

The rearrangement uses TRBV7-3 and TRBJ2-1; D is unresolved. The ends were cut back, 5 bases at V and 5 bases at J, with 16 bases in the middle. This CDR3 region has 15 residues. CDR1 and CDR2 from the germline V gene are SGHTA and FQGTGA. CDR3 nucleotide sequence: TGTGCCAGCAGCCTTGACCATGATTCAAACAATGAGCAGTTCTTC. Amino acids: CASSLDHDSNNEQFF.

A word on this clonotype: A much larger clone lies one base from this, so it may be a read error. The genes are TRBV28 and TRBJ2-1; 9 positions agree with TRBD2. Germline assignment: CDR1 MDHEN and CDR2 SYDVKM. V was clipped by 11 bases and J by 5 bases; unmatched bases: 7. This CDR3 contains 13 residues. The CDR3: CAGRERGDNEQFF. The CDR3 DNA reads TGTGCCGGCCGGGAGCGGGGGGACAATGAGCAGTTCTTC.

This clonotype was detected only a few times. The rearrangement uses TRBV6-1 and TRBJ1-2; 10 bases agree with TRBD1. Germline V gene sequence: CDR1 MNHNS, CDR2 SASEGT. Losses at the gene ends were 5 bases for V and 4 bases for J; bases not matched to a gene: 10. CDR3 length equals 16 residues. The CDR3 spells CASSPRQGAQVYGYTF. The DNA for the CDR3 is TGTGCCAGCAGTCCCCGACAGGGGGCGCAGGTCTATGGCTACACCTTC.

This clonotype was counted at least ten times. This chain connects TRBV28 to TRBJ2-1, with a possible D match to TRBD2 (6 bases). Germline assignment: CDR1 MDHEN and CDR2 SYDVKM. This CDR3 spans 15 amino acids. V dropped 6 bases and J dropped 3 bases, with 15 bases sitting between them. CDR3 residues: CASRPNSGYYNEQFF. As DNA, the CDR3 is TGTGCCAGCAGGCCTAATAGCGGTTACTACAATGAGCAGTTCTTC.

For this clonotype: One base away lies a much larger clone, so this may be a sequencing read error. The chain couples TRBV28 to TRBJ1-1; no reliable D call. This CDR3 spans 12 amino acids. Per the germline V gene, CDR1 is MDHEN and CDR2 is SYDVKM. The V gene lost 4 bases and the J gene lost 1 base, with 4 bases spanning the gap. The CDR3 loop reads CASSWPNTEAFF. The CDR3 DNA reads as TGTGCCAGCAGTTGGCCGAACACTGAAGCTTTCTTT.

This clonotype has ten or more counts. The gene calls are TRBV2 and TRBJ1-1; D uncertain. The CDR3 is 16 residues long. Per germline, CDR1 SNHLY and CDR2 FYNNEI. The V end was cut by 3 bases, the J end by 3 bases, with 17 bases between. The chain's CDR3 is CASSEFGRSTDTEAFF. CDR3 bases: TGTGCCAGCAGTGAGTTCGGGCGTTCAACGGACACTGAAGCTTTCTTT.